This TCR beta chain stems from a study of a mutant IDH1 vaccine in newly diagnosed glioma. In the study overall: Patients were started on vaccination 4-6 weeks after radiotherapy alone, or with temozolomide cycles. In the visit schedule, V12 fell in week 35, while V13 fell in week 47.

This clone was observed once. Its target is not known. Trimming shortened V by 0 bases and J by 1 base, and 7 bases separated the two germline ends. The CDR3 is 15 residues long. Germline V lookup: CDR1 SGDLS, CDR2 YYNGEE. The repertoire was sequenced with immunoSEQ multiplex PCR; TCRdb's copy has only in-frame clones and lacks some. The table shows tens of thousands of clones, with approximately 81% occurring only once. Documented time point: week 35, safety follow-up. Vaccination comprised doses that each held 300 ug of mutant IDH1 20-mer peptide, plus topical imiquimod. This TCR derives from a woman between 40 and 50 years old with glioma. Some clones in this sample may be carry-over from other donors' samples. This chain joins TRBV9 and TRBJ2-2; D unresolved. The sequencing used PBMCs, collected from a glioma patient whose treatment included an IDH1 peptide vaccine. The CDR3 sequence: CASSVETVNTGELFF. In DNA, the CDR3 is TGTGCCAGCAGCGTAGAAACGGTGAACACCGGGGAGCTGTTTTTT.